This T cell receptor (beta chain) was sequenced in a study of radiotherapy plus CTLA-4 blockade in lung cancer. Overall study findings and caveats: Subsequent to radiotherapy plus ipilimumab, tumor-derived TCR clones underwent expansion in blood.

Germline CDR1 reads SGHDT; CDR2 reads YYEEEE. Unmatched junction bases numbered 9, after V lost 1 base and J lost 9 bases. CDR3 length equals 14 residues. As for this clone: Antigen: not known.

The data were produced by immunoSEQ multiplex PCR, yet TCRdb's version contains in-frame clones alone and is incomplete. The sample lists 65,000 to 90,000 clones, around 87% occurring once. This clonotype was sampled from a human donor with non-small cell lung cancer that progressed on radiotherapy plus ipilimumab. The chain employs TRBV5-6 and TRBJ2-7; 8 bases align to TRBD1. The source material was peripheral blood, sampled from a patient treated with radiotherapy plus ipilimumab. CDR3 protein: CASSLRTGGYGQYV. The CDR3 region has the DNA TGTGCCAGCAGCTTGCGTACAGGGGGTTATGGGCAGTACGTC.